The 9 T cell receptor beta chains listed next were all sequenced from one sample in a study of CD8 T cells in Susac syndrome. With random hexamers, reverse transcription was performed on about 0.5 to 1 ug of RNA. TCRdb re-called the immunoSEQ multiplex PCR reads through MiXCR, storing one row per CDR3 protein. The sample records 330,000 or so distinct CDR3 sequences, 85% being singletons. Input material: CD8+ T cells from PBMCs. These TCRs come from a human donor with multiple sclerosis.

V is TRBV29-1 and J is TRBJ2-1; D may correspond to TRBD1 or TRBD2 (5 bases each). This CDR3 contains 14 residues. Trimming stripped 7 bases from V and 5 bases from J, with 18 bases between. Per germline, CDR1 SQVTM and CDR2 ANQGSEA. The CDR3 loop reads CSGVWDALDNEQFF. The CDR3 DNA reads as TGCAGCGGAGTTTGGGACGCCCTGGACAATGAGCAGTTCTTC.

In regard to this clonotype: At one boundary the junction diverges from the germline segment, which might be a read error. The chain combines TRBV7-7 with TRBJ2-2; the D gene is possibly TRBD1 (5 bases). Looked up from germline, CDR1 is SSHAT and CDR2 is FNYEAQ (reference sequence). This CDR3 region has 19 residues. CDR3 DNA sequence: TGTGCTAGCAGCCTGACAGAGCTGATGGTAGCTATGAACACCGGGGAGCTGTTTTTT. This encodes CASSLTELMVAMNTGELFF. Combining the CDR3 with reference TRBV7-7 and TRBJ2-2 gives the whole variable domain GAGVSQSPRYKVTKRGQDVTLRCDPISSHATLYWYQQALGQGPEFLTYFNYEAQPDKSGLPSDRFSAERPEGSISTLTIQRTEQRDSAMYRCASSLTELMVAMNTGELFFGEGSRLTVL.

This chain connects TRBV12-3 or TRBV12-4 to TRBJ2-1; TRBD2 matches 9 bases. The CDR3 extends over 13 amino acids. The J segment lost 4 bases and the V segment lost 9 bases, leaving 4 bases of the junction unmatched. The CDR3 spells CASSGSPYNEQFF. CDR3 in DNA: TGTGCCAGTAGCGGGAGCCCGTACAATGAGCAGTTCTTC.

The chain joins TRBV11-1 to TRBJ2-1; 9 bases fit TRBD1. In germline, CDR1 is SGHAT, CDR2 FQDESV (reference sequence). The V segment lost 5 bases and the J segment 5 bases; nucleotides outside the gene matches: 7. The CDR3 has 15 amino acids. The DNA of the CDR3 is TGTGCCAGCAGCCTCGGGACAGGGATCAACAATGAGCAGTTCTTC. Protein: CASSLGTGINNEQFF.

The rearrangement links TRBV7-2 to TRBJ1-3, with a tentative D call TRBD1 (5 bases). CDR3 length equals 18 residues. Germline loops: CDR1 SGHTA, CDR2 FQGNSA. Trimming took off 4 bases at V and 0 bases at J, with 19 bases between the two ends. The CDR3 spells CASSSLLLGRYSGNTIYF. The CDR3 DNA follows: TGTGCCAGCAGCTCTCTCCTTTTGGGGCGATACTCTGGAAACACCATATATTTT.

This clonotype appeared once. V usage is TRBV20-1 and J usage is TRBJ2-1, with 8 bases aligning to TRBD1. CDR1 DFQATT and CDR2 SNEGSKA come from the germline V gene (reference sequence). The CDR3 length is 14 residues. After removal of 0 bases from V and 10 bases from J, the junction contained 8 bases not matched to a gene. The DNA for the CDR3 is TGCAGTGCTAGAGATATGACAGGGGAGTGGGAGCAGTTCTTC. This sequence encodes CSARDMTGEWEQFF.

The V call is TRBV5-1, the J call TRBJ1-1; 7 positions match TRBD1. Germline V gives CDR1 SGHRS, CDR2 YFSETQ. V was clipped by 3 bases and J by 0 bases; unmatched bases: 5. CDR3 size: 15 residues. Written as DNA, the CDR3 is TGCGCCAGCAGCTCGAAACAGGGGATGAACACTGAAGCTTTCTTT. Residues: CASSSKQGMNTEAFF.

The chain couples TRBV4-3 to TRBJ2-7; D gene uncertain. Germline CDR1 is LGHNA and CDR2 is YSLEER. Trimming took off 0 bases at V and 3 bases at J, with 15 bases between the two ends. CDR3 length: 16 amino acids. As DNA, the CDR3 is TGCGCCAGCAGCCAAGAAGCAGAGACGGGTCTCTACGAGCAGTACTTC. It encodes CASSQEAETGLYEQYF.

The chain recombines TRBV7-9 with TRBJ2-7; 7 nucleotides align to TRBD2. J lost 0 bases, V lost 5 bases, and 10 bases had no gene match. Germline V gene sequence: CDR1 SEHNR, CDR2 FQNEAQ (reference sequence). This CDR3 has 16 residues. Here the CDR3 DNA reads TGTGCCAGCAGCCCATGGGCGGGAGCGGTCTCCTACGAGCAGTACTTC. It is translated as CASSPWAGAVSYEQYF. The full variable domain, rest sourced from reference TRBV7-9 and TRBJ2-7, is DTGVSQNPRHKITKRGQNVTFRCDPISEHNRLYWYRQTLGQGPEFLTYFQNEAQLEKSRLLSDRFSAERPKGSFSTLEIQRTEQGDSAMYLCASSPWAGAVSYEQYFGPGTRLTVT.